A selection of T cell receptor beta chains follows, all from one sample in a study of T cell responses to AZD1222 COVID-19 vaccine. The assay was immunoSEQ multiplex PCR, and TCRdb's table has in-frame clones only and misses some. Of about 150,000 clones in the sample, about nine tenths were seen once. This specimen was peripheral blood, taken on day 0 of AZD1222 vaccination. All receptors come from an adult in good health. The CDR3 runs from the conserved cysteine through the conserved F or W. Fields, in order: D gene, J gene, clone size, V gene, CDR3 protein, CDR3 DNA. The D gene is left open where the match is weak. Clone size is given for some rows only: seen once, a few or many times, or a class if the clone is expanded.

>-|TRBJ1-2|-|TRBV5-4
CASSLDLANYGYTF
TGTGCCAGCAGCTTGGACTTAGCTAACTATGGCTACACCTTC
>-|TRBJ1-1|-|TRBV5-6
CASSLRGPQHTEAFF
TGTGCCAGCAGCTTGAGAGGGCCTCAACACACTGAAGCTTTCTTT
>-|TRBJ1-5|-|TRBV7-2
CASRFQVNQPQHF
TGTGCCAGCAGATTCCAGGTTAACCAGCCCCAGCATTTT
>-|TRBJ1-1|-|TRBV7-3
CASSLIGRDPHF
TGTGCCAGCAGCTTAATTGGTAGGGACCCTCATTTT
>-|TRBJ2-4|-|TRBV20-1
CSANHQDIQYF
TGCAGTGCTAATCACCAGGACATTCAGTACTTC
>-|TRBJ2-7|-|TRBV4-1
CASSQDGLRGASAYEQYF
TGCGCCAGCAGCCAAGATGGACTAAGGGGAGCAAGTGCCTACGAGCAGTACTTC
>-|TRBJ2-3|-|TRBV28
CGSTDTQYF
TGTGGGTCCACAGATACGCAGTATTTT
>-|TRBJ2-3|-|TRBV2
CASSVRGAADTQYF
TGTGCCAGCAGTGTCAGGGGGGCCGCAGATACGCAGTATTTT
>-|TRBJ1-2|-|TRBV10-3
CAISEPTLVRGEGGYTF
TGTGCCATCAGTGAGCCTACCCTTGTCAGGGGCGAGGGTGGCTACACCTTC
>-|TRBJ2-3|-|TRBV5-1
CASSLPQSTDTQYF
TGCGCCAGCAGCTTGCCGCAAAGCACAGATACGCAGTATTTT
>-|TRBJ2-1|-|TRBV5-1
CASSAGQPYNEQFF
TGCGCCAGCAGCGCGGGACAGCCATACAATGAGCAGTTCTTC
>-|TRBJ1-2|once|TRBV20-1
CSASRGADYGYTF
TGCAGTGCTAGTCGGGGGGCTGACTATGGCTACACCTTC
>-|TRBJ1-2|-|TRBV27
CASSHHNSPHGYTF
TGTGCCAGCAGTCATCACAACTCCCCTCATGGCTACACCTTC